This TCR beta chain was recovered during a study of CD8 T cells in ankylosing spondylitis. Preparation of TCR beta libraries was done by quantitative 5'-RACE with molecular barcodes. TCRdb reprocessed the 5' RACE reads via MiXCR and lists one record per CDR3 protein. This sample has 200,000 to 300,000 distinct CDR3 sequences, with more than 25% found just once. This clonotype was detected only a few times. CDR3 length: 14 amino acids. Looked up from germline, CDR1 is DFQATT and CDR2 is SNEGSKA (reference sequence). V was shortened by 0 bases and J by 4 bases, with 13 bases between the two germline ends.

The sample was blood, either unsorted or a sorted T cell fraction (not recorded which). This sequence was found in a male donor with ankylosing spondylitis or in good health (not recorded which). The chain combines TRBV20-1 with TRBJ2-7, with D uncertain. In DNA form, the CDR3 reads TGCAGTGCTAGAGATTTGGTAGCCGAATACGAGCAGTACTTC. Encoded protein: CSARDLVAEYEQYF.